This T cell receptor (beta chain) was profiled in a study of cytomegalovirus exposure and HLA in healthy donors. Study-level points and caveats: The productive fraction for most TCR beta V segments was about 87% or about 30% in an earlier analysis.

Amplification used 60 Vbeta primers and 13 Jbeta primers. Sequencing was performed with immunoSEQ multiplex PCR; in TCRdb, only in-frame clones are kept and a portion is missing. The sample holds about 120,000 clones, roughly 84% seen once. With 2 bases clipped from V and 6 bases from J, the junction kept 1 base outside the gene matches. CDR3 size: 14 residues. Germline V gene lookup returns CDR1 MNHEY and CDR2 SVGAGI. Donors sampled were nominally healthy, though unrecorded immune exposures were likely. This clone was recorded many times. Its target is unknown. The chain is built from TRBV6-5 and TRBJ1-6, with 7 nucleotides matching TRBD1. Input material: PBMCs. The clonotype comes from a man younger than 40 in good health and CMV-seropositive. DNA of the CDR3: TGTGCCAGCAGTTACGACAGGGCTAATTCACCCCTCCACTTT. Its protein product is CASSYDRANSPLHF.